This T cell receptor beta chain was found in a study of shared clonotypes between healthy human individuals. General study findings and limits: Specimens sampled were limited to blood, with tissue repertoires likely differing.

Caucasian adults residing in Nashville, Tennessee made up all the donors. Sequencing used immunoSEQ multiplex PCR; TCRdb keeps in-frame clones, though not all of them. The repertoire includes 2.3 million or so clones, 90% to 95% of them detected once, and about 0.37% sits in the top ten. As regards this clone: Its antigen is not known.

This TCR came from a man between 18 and 29 years old in good health. Some clones in this sample may be carry-over from other donors' samples. Sequencing input: naive CD4+ T cells from PBMCs. Subset reported: CD45RA+ positively selected.

CDR3 DNA sequence: TGCGCCAGCAGCCCAGGGACAACTTATGGCTACACCTTC. It yields the protein CASSPGTTYGYTF. The V call is TRBV5-1, the J call TRBJ1-2, with D possibly being TRBD1 (6 bases). The CDR3 spans 13 residues. Germline CDR1 and CDR2: SGHRS and YFSETQ. V gave up 4 bases and J gave up 5 bases, with 12 bases separating them.